A single sample is the source of the 21 T cell receptor beta chains below, sequenced in a study of PD-1 blockade in classical Hodgkin lymphoma. Every patient relapsed after autologous stem cell transplantation, and brentuximab vedotin exposure varied. Profiling relied on immunoSEQ multiplex PCR, and the TCRdb table lists in-frame clones only, not all of them. The table includes roughly 15,000 clones, about 80% detected once. Sequenced here: peripheral blood mononuclear cells (PBMCs), sampled at baseline. The receptors were gathered from a human donor with classical Hodgkin lymphoma.

This clone has only one observation. CDR3 sequence reads: CASSRRTSGGDTDTQYF. In DNA form, the CDR3 reads TGTGCCAGCAGCCGACGGACTAGCGGGGGGGACACAGATACGCAGTATTTT. The chain employs TRBV4-2 and TRBJ2-3; TRBD2 aligns across 15 bases. The germline CDR1 and CDR2 sequences are LGHNA and YNFKEQ. The V and J ends lost 4 bases and 2 bases, in that order; junction bases with no gene match: 4. The CDR3 has 17 residues.

This clone has a handful of counts. The chain recombines TRBV19 with TRBJ1-3; D unclear. Germline CDR1 and CDR2: LNHDA and SQIVND (reference sequence). V was shortened by 6 bases and J by 0 bases, with 12 bases between the two germline ends. This CDR3 region has 15 residues. CDR3 region: CASRDPGFSGNTIYF. CDR3 sequence (DNA): TGTGCCAGTAGGGACCCGGGATTCTCTGGAAACACCATATATTTT.

V gene TRBV7-2 combines with J gene TRBJ2-2, with 7 bases aligning to TRBD2. Looked up from germline, CDR1 is SGHTA and CDR2 is FQGNSA. The CDR3 loop spans 14 amino acids. V dropped 4 bases and J dropped 6; count of bases not matched to a gene: 5. CDR3 nucleotides: TGTGCCAGCAGCTCTAGGGAGGGCCCCGGGGAGCTGTTTTTT. Encoded protein: CASSSREGPGELFF.

V usage is TRBV4-2 and J usage is TRBJ2-3; 11 bases align to TRBD2. CDR3 length: 18 amino acids. The V gene's germline CDR1 is LGHNA and CDR2 YNFKEQ. Unmatched junction bases numbered 6, after V lost 1 base and J lost 0 bases. The CDR3 sequence: CASSQASGGPPSTDTQYF. The CDR3 region has the DNA TGTGCCAGCAGCCAAGCTAGCGGGGGGCCCCCTAGCACAGATACGCAGTATTTT.

V is TRBV7-9 and J is TRBJ1-2, with D possibly being TRBD1 (5 bases). From germline, CDR1 is SEHNR and CDR2 FQNEAQ (reference sequence). The V and J ends lost 3 bases and 8 bases respectively, with 19 bases between them. The CDR3 contains 15 residues. CDR3 sequence (DNA): TGTGCCAGCAGCTTGATAGACAGTCCTCCCGGCGGCTACACCTTC. It specifies CASSLIDSPPGGYTF.

This chain joins TRBV19 and TRBJ1-2; D ambiguous. The CDR3 length is 14 residues. Trimming stripped 1 base from V and 6 bases from J, with 12 bases between. CDR1 LNHDA and CDR2 SQIVND come from the germline V gene (reference sequence). CDR3 loop: CASSIAAEANGYTF. The CDR3 DNA reads TGTGCCAGTAGTATAGCGGCAGAGGCCAATGGCTACACCTTC.

The rearrangement joins TRBV4-2 to TRBJ2-1; 10 bases map to TRBD2. V lost 4 bases and J lost 7; bases outside the gene matches: 7. The CDR3 length is 15 residues. Looked up from germline, CDR1 is LGHNA and CDR2 is YNFKEQ. CDR3 region: CASSLLAGAGNEQFF. The CDR3 DNA sequence: TGTGCCAGCAGCCTCCTAGCGGGGGCCGGGAATGAGCAGTTCTTC.

V usage is TRBV2 and J usage is TRBJ1-3; 8 bases are shared with TRBD1. Germline CDR1 reads SNHLY; CDR2 reads FYNNEI. This CDR3 has 14 residues. The trim removed 7 bases at V and 3 bases at J, leaving 5 bases unmatched. CDR3 sequence (DNA): TGTGCCAGCACCTTGGGACAGGTTGGAAACACCATATATTTT. The encoded protein is CASTLGQVGNTIYF.

The V and J genes are TRBV7-9 and TRBJ2-5; tentative D call: TRBD2 (5 bases). The V gene lost 5 bases and the J gene lost 2 bases, with 15 bases spanning the gap. CDR3 length equals 15 residues. Looked up from germline, CDR1 is SEHNR and CDR2 is FQNEAQ (reference sequence). Written as DNA, the CDR3 is TGTGCCAGCAGCCCTAAAAAGCGGCTGCAAGAGACCCAGTACTTC. Translating it yields CASSPKKRLQETQYF.

This rearrangement joins TRBV27 to TRBJ2-4, with TRBD2 identical over 15 bases. V lost 5 bases and J lost 3; bases outside the gene matches: 11. CDR3 length: 19 residues. The V gene's germline CDR1 is MNHEY and CDR2 SMNVEV (reference sequence). In nucleotides, the CDR3 is TGTGCCAGCAGTCCCCCGGGACTAGCGGGGGGAGGAGTCAAAAACATTCAGTACTTC. Its translation is CASSPPGLAGGGVKNIQYF.

The chain employs TRBV5-1 and TRBJ2-2; D ambiguous. Trimming cost V 0 bases and J 6 bases, with 6 bases left between them. The CDR3 spans 13 residues. Germline V gives CDR1 SGHRS, CDR2 YFSETQ. CDR3 nucleotide sequence: TGCGCCAGCAGCTTGGACAGTCCCGGGGAGCTGTTTTTT. Translated: CASSLDSPGELFF.

The chain joins TRBV19 to TRBJ2-7; TRBD2 is a possible D gene (5 bases). The CDR3 contains 14 residues. The ends were cut back, 7 bases at V and 1 base at J, with 14 bases in the middle. The germline CDR1 and CDR2 sequences are LNHDA and SQIVND (reference sequence). The CDR3 nucleotides read TGTGCCAGTAACTCGGGGATGAGGTCCTACGAGCAGTACTTC. This sequence encodes CASNSGMRSYEQYF.

V gene TRBV5-1 combines with J gene TRBJ1-6, with TRBD1 matching 11 bases. The CDR3 is 17 residues long. Germline assignment: CDR1 SGHRS and CDR2 YFSETQ. J gave up 7 bases and V 1 base, and 7 bases lay outside the gene matches. CDR3 DNA sequence: TGCGCCAGCAGCTTGCTCCCCGGACAGGGGGCGAATTCACCCCTCCACTTT. It is translated as CASSLLPGQGANSPLHF.

CDR3 coding DNA: TGTGCCAGCAGCCAAGATAATATCGGGACAGGGAATTCACCCCTCCACTTT. Translating it yields CASSQDNIGTGNSPLHF. The chain employs TRBV4-2 and TRBJ1-6, with 9 positions matching TRBD1. Germline V gives CDR1 LGHNA, CDR2 YNFKEQ. CDR3 size: 17 residues. The junction had 7 bases not matched to a gene; V was cut back by 0 bases and J by 7 bases.

This sequence joins TRBV10-3 and TRBJ2-7, with D possibly TRBD2 on 6 matching bases. The CDR3 contains 15 residues. V lost 0 bases and J 2 bases, leaving 11 bases between the germline ends. CDR1 is ENHRY, CDR2 SYGVKD, per germline. The CDR3 here is CAISESEGRTYEQYF. CDR3 nucleotides: TGTGCCATCAGTGAGTCGGAGGGGAGGACCTACGAGCAGTACTTC.

V usage is TRBV11-2 and J usage is TRBJ2-3; D remains ambiguous. The germline V and J ends were trimmed by 2 bases and 6 bases, with 6 bases remaining between them. Germline CDR1 reads SGHAT; CDR2 reads FQNNGV. CDR3 length: 12 amino acids. The CDR3, as DNA: TGTGCCAGCAGCTTATTTGGGGATACGCAGTATTTT. Translation gives CASSLFGDTQYF. The full variable domain, rest sourced from reference TRBV11-2 and TRBJ2-3, is EAGVAQSPRYKIIEKRQSVAFWCNPISGHATLYWYQQILGQGPKLLIQFQNNGVVDDSQLPKDRFSAERLKGVDSTLKIQPAKLEDSAVYLCASSLFGDTQYFGPGTRLTVL.

This chain uses TRBV6-4 with TRBJ2-2; 8 nucleotides line up with TRBD2. CDR1 and CDR2 (germline): MRHNA, SNTAGT. The length of the CDR3 is 14 residues. The V and J ends lost 4 bases and 3 bases, in that order; junction bases with no gene match: 1. In DNA form, the CDR3 reads TGTGCCAGCAGTGCGGGGGGGCACACCGGGGAGCTGTTTTTT. Translation: CASSAGGHTGELFF.

The rearrangement joins TRBV19 to TRBJ2-7; tentatively, D is TRBD2 (6 bases). This CDR3 is 12 amino acids long. Germline V gene data show CDR1 as LNHDA and CDR2 as SQIVND (reference sequence). Trimming took off 5 bases at V and 2 bases at J, with 7 bases between the two ends. The CDR3 nucleotides are TGTGCCAGTAGTCCGGGGGCCTACGAGCAGTACTTC. This gives the protein CASSPGAYEQYF. The whole variable domain, remainder taken from reference TRBV19 and TRBJ2-7, is DGGITQSPKYLFRKEGQNVTLSCEQNLNHDAMYWYRQDPGQGLRLIYYSQIVNDFQKGDIAEGYSVSREKKESFPLTVTSAQKNPTAFYLCASSPGAYEQYFGPGTRLTVT.

This clone appeared once. V is TRBV28 and J is TRBJ1-2; D remains unclear. CDR3 length: 14 amino acids. Trimming removed 1 base from V and 4 bases from J, with 10 bases in between. Germline CDR1 MDHEN, CDR2 SYDVKM. CDR3 nucleotides: TGTGCCAGCAGTTTATCCGGAACTCTCTATGGCTACACCTTC. It codes for CASSLSGTLYGYTF.

The gene calls are TRBV28 and TRBJ1-2; the match to TRBD1 covers 8 bases. The CDR3 sequence is 13 residues long. V lost 4 bases to trimming and J lost 6 bases; unmatched junction nucleotides: 4. Germline V gene data show CDR1 as MDHEN and CDR2 as SYDVKM. The CDR3 region is CASSSDREHGYTF. The CDR3 bases are TGTGCCAGCAGTTCGGACAGGGAGCATGGCTACACCTTC.

The CDR3 coding sequence is TGCGCCAGCAGCCAAGGGATTGGGGGGGATGTGGAGACCCAGTACTTC. Protein: CASSQGIGGDVETQYF. The V call is TRBV4-1, the J call TRBJ2-5, with TRBD2 matching over 7 bases. This CDR3 is 16 amino acids long. From germline, CDR1 is MGHRA and CDR2 YSYEKL. The V and J ends lost 1 base and 5 bases, in that order; junction bases with no gene match: 10.